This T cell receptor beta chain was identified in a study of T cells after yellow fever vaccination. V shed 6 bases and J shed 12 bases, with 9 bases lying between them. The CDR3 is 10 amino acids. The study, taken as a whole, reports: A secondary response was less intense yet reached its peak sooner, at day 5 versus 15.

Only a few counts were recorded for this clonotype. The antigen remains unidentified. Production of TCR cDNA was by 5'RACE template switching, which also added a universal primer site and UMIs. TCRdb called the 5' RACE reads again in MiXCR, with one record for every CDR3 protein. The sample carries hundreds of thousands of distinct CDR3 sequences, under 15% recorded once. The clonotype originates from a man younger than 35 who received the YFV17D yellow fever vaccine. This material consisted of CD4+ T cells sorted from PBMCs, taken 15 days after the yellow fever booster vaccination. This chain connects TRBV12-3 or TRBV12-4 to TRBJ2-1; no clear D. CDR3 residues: CASSPGSQFF. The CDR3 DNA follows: TGTGCCAGCAGCCCCGGGTCGCAGTTCTTC.